What follows are 20 T cell receptor beta chains derived from one specimen sequenced in a study of beta chain features in type 1 diabetes. What was sequenced were expressed TCRB transcripts, since all of the isolated RNA had been reverse transcribed. Sequenced by immunoSEQ multiplex PCR; TCRdb stores in-frame clones only, minus some. The table records about 360,000 clones, roughly 12% of them present only once. Sequencing was performed on naive CD4+ T cells from blood. The receptors shown here come from a man in his late teens or twenties in good health.

The chain employs TRBV27 and TRBJ1-5; D is unresolved. From germline, CDR1 is MNHEY and CDR2 SMNVEV (reference sequence). The CDR3 covers 13 residues. V dropped 7 bases and J dropped 3 bases, with 10 bases sitting between them. The CDR3 region has the DNA TGTGCCAGCACCCACGACATCAATCAGCCCCAGCATTTT. Protein sequence: CASTHDINQPQHF.

The chain joins TRBV7-2 to TRBJ2-3; TRBD2 matches 10 bases. This CDR3 has 16 amino acids. Germline CDR1 is SGHTA and CDR2 is FQGNSA. With 2 bases clipped from V and 6 bases from J, the junction kept 8 bases outside the gene matches. DNA of the CDR3: TGTGCCAGCAGCTTAATGGTAGCGGGAGGTTCGGATACGCAGTATTTT. Its translation: CASSLMVAGGSDTQYF.

V usage is TRBV28 and J usage is TRBJ2-1; TRBD2 is a possible D gene (7 bases). The CDR3 runs to 16 residues. V lost 6 bases to trimming and J lost 2 bases, with 17 bases between them. Per germline, CDR1 MDHEN and CDR2 SYDVKM. The DNA for the CDR3 is TGTGCCAGCAGCTCGGGGGGACACTCGACCTACAATGAGCAGTTCTTC. Translation gives CASSSGGHSTYNEQFF.

The chain is built from TRBV5-8 and TRBJ1-1; the D gene is possibly TRBD1 (6 bases). Germline CDR1 is SGHTS and CDR2 is YDEGEE. This CDR3 region has 12 residues. V lost 5 bases and J lost 5, with 10 bases in between. DNA of the CDR3: TGTGCCAGCAGTCAACAGGGAACTGAAGCTTTCTTT. This encodes CASSQQGTEAFF.

This clone was recorded many times. The chain couples TRBV29-1 to TRBJ1-1; TRBD1 might be the D (5 bases). V lost 6 bases to trimming and J lost 7 bases, with 12 bases between them. Germline V CDR1 and CDR2: SQVTM, ANQGSEA. The CDR3 has 11 amino acids. CDR3 nucleotides: TGCAGCGTAAGGCGGCAGGGTGAAGCTTTCTTT. Its translation is CSVRRQGEAFF.

This clone has more than one count but fewer than ten. This sequence joins TRBV9 and TRBJ2-7; possible D gene TRBD2, 5 bases. The ends were cut back, 0 bases at V and 6 bases at J, with 22 bases in the middle. Germline V gene data show CDR1 as SGDLS and CDR2 as YYNGEE. The CDR3 loop spans 17 amino acids. The CDR3: CASSVAPSGSFAPEQYF. The CDR3 region has the DNA TGTGCCAGCAGCGTAGCTCCCTCGGGGTCGTTCGCCCCCGAGCAGTACTTC.

This clone was seen a few times. The chain joins TRBV7-9 to TRBJ2-7; TRBD2 matches at 7 bases. Germline V CDR1 and CDR2: SEHNR, FQNEAQ (reference sequence). V was clipped by 4 bases and J by 7 bases; unmatched bases: 10. This CDR3 has 14 amino acids. The DNA of the CDR3 is TGTGCCAGCAGCTACGGGACTAAACACCGGGAGCAGTACTTC. Amino acid sequence: CASSYGTKHREQYF.

The rearrangement links TRBV15 to TRBJ1-2, with TRBD1 matching over 7 bases. CDR1 is LNHNV and CDR2 is YYDKDF in the germline V gene (reference sequence). Trimming removed 0 bases from V and 8 bases from J; junction bases left unmatched: 9. The CDR3 length is 15 residues. In DNA form, the CDR3 reads TGTGCCACCAGCAGAGATCGGACAGGCAGCGGGGGCTACACCTTC. This sequence encodes CATSRDRTGSGGYTF.

This clone was seen a handful of times. This chain uses TRBV6-5 with TRBJ2-7; TRBD2 matches at 11 bases. This CDR3 region has 15 residues. Trimming took 4 bases from V and 0 from J; bases not matched to a gene: 2. Germline CDR1 MNHEY, CDR2 SVGAGI. CDR3 in amino acids: CASSSSGGSSYEQYF. The CDR3 DNA follows: TGTGCCAGCAGTTCTAGCGGGGGGAGCTCCTACGAGCAGTACTTC.

The rearrangement uses TRBV7-9 and TRBJ1-1; tentatively, D is TRBD1 (5 bases). The CDR3 extends over 15 amino acids. CDR1 and CDR2 (germline): SEHNR, FQNEAQ (reference sequence). V was shortened by 5 bases and J by 5 bases, with 18 bases between the two germline ends. The CDR3 sequence is CASSKTPSRGTEAFF. CDR3 nucleotides: TGTGCCAGCAGCAAAACCCCGAGTCGGGGGACTGAAGCTTTCTTT.

This clone was recorded at least ten times. The chain uses TRBV4-3 and TRBJ2-3; D unclear. CDR3 length equals 14 residues. Trimming took off 1 base at V and 2 bases at J, with 7 bases between the two ends. The germline V gene encodes CDR1 LGHNA and CDR2 YSLEER. This CDR3 is CASSQVLATDTQYF. As DNA, the CDR3 is TGCGCCAGCAGCCAAGTTCTGGCCACAGATACGCAGTATTTT.

The gene calls are TRBV18 and TRBJ2-7, with 8 nucleotides matching TRBD1. V was clipped by 5 bases and J by 7 bases; unmatched bases: 16. Germline values: CDR1 KGHSH, CDR2 LQKENI. The CDR3 is made up of 16 amino acids. In DNA form, the CDR3 reads TGTGCCAGCTCAAGACAGGGGCCGTCGGTGTCTACTGAGCAGTACTTC. Translation gives CASSRQGPSVSTEQYF.

The chain couples TRBV7-2 to TRBJ1-2, with 7 bases matching TRBD1. Germline CDR1 and CDR2: SGHTA and FQGNSA. This CDR3 comprises 17 residues. After removal of 5 bases from V and 5 bases from J, the junction contained 17 bases not matched to a gene. The chain's CDR3 is CASSPLTGSFSEYGYTF. The DNA for the CDR3 is TGTGCCAGCAGCCCCCTGACAGGGTCCTTTAGCGAATATGGCTACACCTTC.

This clone occurred a few times. The chain couples TRBV4-2 to TRBJ2-1; TRBD2 aligns across 14 bases. Looked up from germline, CDR1 is LGHNA and CDR2 is YNFKEQ. This CDR3 comprises 17 residues. The V segment lost 1 base and the J segment 8 bases; nucleotides outside the gene matches: 7. CDR3: CASSQGRTSGRRDEQFF. CDR3 DNA sequence: TGTGCCAGCAGCCAAGGACGGACTAGCGGGAGGAGGGATGAGCAGTTCTTC.

This clone was found a few times. The chain recombines TRBV5-4 with TRBJ1-1; D is undetermined. Trimming stripped 3 bases from V and 5 bases from J, with 17 bases between. This CDR3 contains 15 residues. Germline-derived CDR1 and CDR2 are SGHNT and YYREEE (reference sequence). This chain's CDR3 is CASSSIDLRGTEAFF. Written as DNA, the CDR3 is TGTGCCAGCAGCTCCATCGACCTACGAGGTACTGAAGCTTTCTTT. The whole variable domain, remainder taken from reference TRBV5-4 and TRBJ1-1, is ETGVTQSPTHLIKTRGQQVTLRCSSQSGHNTVSWYQQALGQGPQFIFQYYREEENGRGNFPPRFSGLQFPNYSSELNVNALELDDSALYLCASSSIDLRGTEAFFGQGTRLTVV.

The table lists this clone with a few counts. The gene calls are TRBV2 and TRBJ2-2; D unclear. The V gene's germline CDR1 is SNHLY and CDR2 FYNNEI. CDR3 size: 14 residues. Trimming took off 8 bases at V and 2 bases at J, with 12 bases between the two ends. The chain's CDR3 is CASEYRRNTGELFF. CDR3 DNA: TGTGCCAGCGAGTATCGTAGAAACACCGGGGAGCTGTTTTTT.

This chain connects TRBV6-6 to TRBJ2-7; 10 nucleotides agree with TRBD1. With 8 bases clipped from V and 7 bases from J, the junction kept 5 bases outside the gene matches. CDR1 is MNHNY and CDR2 is SVGAGI in the germline V gene (reference sequence). The CDR3 covers 12 residues. The CDR3 reads CASGMDRGEQYF. In DNA form, the CDR3 reads TGTGCCAGCGGTATGGACAGGGGGGAGCAGTACTTC.

The genes are TRBV5-6 and TRBJ2-1; D may be TRBD2 (5 bases). Looked up from germline, CDR1 is SGHDT and CDR2 is YYEEEE. V shed 4 bases and J shed 5 bases, with 19 bases lying between them. The CDR3 is made up of 16 amino acids. CDR3 in amino acids: CASSPRRDWTHNEQFF. DNA for the CDR3: TGTGCCAGCAGCCCCCGTCGGGATTGGACTCACAATGAGCAGTTCTTC.

The chain uses TRBV30 and TRBJ2-3; D is perhaps TRBD1 (6 bases). The CDR3 contains 15 residues. Germline V lookup: CDR1 GTSNPN, CDR2 SVGIG (reference sequence). Trimming shortened V by 2 bases and J by 0 bases, and 12 bases separated the two germline ends. The CDR3 DNA is TGTGCCTGGAGTAATAGGGGGTGGAGCACAGATACGCAGTATTTT. Translated: CAWSNRGWSTDTQYF.

This clone was seen more than once but under ten times. The V and J genes are TRBV19 and TRBJ2-7; 10 nucleotides align to TRBD2. Germline values: CDR1 LNHDA, CDR2 SQIVND (reference sequence). The CDR3 length is 15 residues. V gave up 3 bases and J gave up 3 bases; unmatched junction bases: 5. This CDR3 reads CASSIWTSGGYEQYF. The CDR3 DNA sequence: TGTGCCAGTAGTATCTGGACTAGCGGAGGCTACGAGCAGTACTTC.